The present entry profiles one T cell receptor beta chain with its context. Its antigen is currently unknown. Healthy bone marrow donors made up the donor group. These data originate in a study of cytomegalovirus exposure and HLA in healthy donors. The PCR used 60 Vbeta and 13 Jbeta primers. The protocol was immunoSEQ multiplex PCR, while the TCRdb copy is restricted to in-frame clones and leaves out a portion. The profile shows 200,000 or so clones, around 75% of them singletons. Notes on the study in general: Among donors in an Asian-associated ancestry cluster, a later analysis reportedly found fewer N-insertions than the approximately 670-donor mean. The study labeled fewer than 200 TCR beta chains cytomegalovirus-associated.

The sequenced sample consisted of PBMCs. This TCR came from a male donor in good health and CMV-seropositive.

The CDR3 region has the DNA TGCGCCAGCAGCACCGGACAGAACACCGGGGAGCTGTTTTTT. It translates to CASSTGQNTGELFF. The chain is built from TRBV5-1 and TRBJ2-2; perhaps TRBD1 as D (5 bases). Trimming cost V 4 bases and J 1 base, with 8 bases left between them. Germline-derived CDR1 and CDR2 are SGHRS and YFSETQ. CDR3 length equals 14 residues.